This T cell receptor beta chain was identified during a study of shared clonotypes between healthy human individuals. Study information: Per donor, three plates held CD4 naive cells, three held CD4 memory, two held CD8 naive and one held CD8 memory. Findings and limits, study-wide: The study generally estimated greater richness for naive than memory subsets. Tissues were not sampled, only blood, and their repertoires likely differ.

CD45RO-negative cells were positively selected for CCR7, leaving out terminally differentiated effector memory CD45RA+ cells. Assay execution proceeded at the deep level. Sequencing used immunoSEQ multiplex PCR; TCRdb keeps in-frame clones, though not all of them. The repertoire holds fewer than 800,000 clones, with about 92% as singletons. Turning to this clone: Its antigen remains unidentified.

Per the germline V gene, CDR1 is SNHLY and CDR2 is FYNNEI. CDR3 length: 11 residues. The V and J ends lost 10 bases and 8 bases respectively, with 14 bases between them. The chain has TRBV2 and TRBJ2-5; D not resolved. This TCR came from a young man in good health. The sample taken for sequencing was naive CD8+ T cells sorted from blood. Written as DNA, the CDR3 is TGTGCCACCCTTGGGTCGAACACCCAGTACTTC. Translation: CATLGSNTQYF.